This passage covers 20 T cell receptor beta chains from one sample sequenced in a study of blood T cell repertoires in COVID-19. Assay used: immunoSEQ multiplex PCR; TCRdb lists only in-frame clones, some missing. Of 87,000 or so clones listed, around 85% are singletons. Input material: peripheral blood. These receptors were taken from a woman of 80 years or more with active or convalescent COVID-19.

CDR3 nucleotide sequence: TGTGCCAGCAGTTTACGCCGGACAGGGAAGACTGAAGCTTTCTTT. Its translation: CASSLRRTGKTEAFF. The chain uses TRBV27 and TRBJ1-1, with 8 positions matching TRBD1. The CDR3 is 15 amino acids. Germline V lookup: CDR1 MNHEY, CDR2 SMNVEV (reference sequence). With V trimmed by 2 bases and J by 5 bases, 7 bases remained unmatched.

This chain joins TRBV6-5 and TRBJ2-3; 7 bases align to TRBD2. This CDR3 region has 13 residues. The V gene's germline CDR1 is MNHEY and CDR2 SVGAGI. The V gene end was trimmed by 4 bases and the J gene end by 8 bases; junction bases not matched to a gene: 6. The DNA of the CDR3 is TGTGCCAGCAGTTTAGGGGAGGGCGGTACGCAGTATTTT. Translating it yields CASSLGEGGTQYF.

CDR3 bases: TGTGCCAGCAGCGCGTCCGGACTGGTTATTGGAAAACTGTTTTTT. Residues: CASSASGLVIGKLFF. V usage is TRBV5-8 and J usage is TRBJ1-4, with D unresolved. CDR3 length equals 15 residues. Trimming cost V 4 bases and J 10 bases, with 20 bases left between them. In germline, CDR1 is SGHTS, CDR2 YDEGEE.

The chain has TRBV5-4 and TRBJ2-7; possible D gene TRBD1, 6 bases. CDR1 SGHNT and CDR2 YYREEE come from the germline V gene (reference sequence). V was clipped by 7 bases and J by 2 bases, with 13 bases between them. The CDR3 loop spans 13 amino acids. The DNA of the CDR3 is TGTGCCAGCGGGTCACAGGGTGCCTACGAGCAGTACTTC. Translation gives CASGSQGAYEQYF.

This clone was picked up a small number of times. J is TRBJ1-1 and V is TRBV5-4; possibly TRBD1 for D (6 bases). Germline lookup yields CDR1 SGHNT and CDR2 YYREEE (reference sequence). The CDR3 is made up of 17 amino acids. Between the trimmed V and J ends, which lost 4 bases and 5 bases, there was a span of 24 bases. The CDR3 DNA reads TGTGCCAGCAGCCCGGGACAAAGTTCTAGGTTTGGAACTGAAGCTTTCTTT. It translates to CASSPGQSSRFGTEAFF.

This clone was observed a single time. This chain uses TRBV6-1 with TRBJ1-3, with a tentative D call TRBD1 (5 bases). Germline assignment: CDR1 MNHNS and CDR2 SASEGT. The V and J ends lost 3 bases and 1 base respectively, with 10 bases between them. The CDR3 has 15 amino acids. CDR3 coding DNA: TGTGCCAGCAGTGAGGGCAGGACATCTGGAAACACCATATATTTT. It yields the protein CASSEGRTSGNTIYF.

The chain uses TRBV29-1 and TRBJ2-5, with D possibly being TRBD1 (6 bases). Looked up from germline, CDR1 is SQVTM and CDR2 is ANQGSEA. The CDR3 loop spans 13 amino acids. The V and J ends lost 5 bases and 5 bases respectively, with 15 bases between them. CDR3 residues: CSVSPGDAETQYF. For the CDR3, the DNA is TGCAGCGTTTCCCCAGGGGACGCGGAGACCCAGTACTTC.

The chain combines TRBV7-3 with TRBJ2-1; 10 bases match TRBD1. This CDR3 has 15 residues. The V segment lost 5 bases and the J segment 4 bases; nucleotides outside the gene matches: 5. CDR1 SGHTA and CDR2 FQGTGA come from the germline V gene. In nucleotides, the CDR3 is TGTGCCAGCAGCCCAAGGACAGGGGGGTACAATGAGCAGTTCTTC. Translation: CASSPRTGGYNEQFF. Full variable domain (rest looked up from reference TRBV7-3 and TRBJ2-1): GAGVSQTPSNKVTEKGKYVELRCDPISGHTALYWYRQSLGQGPEFLIYFQGTGAADDSGLPNDRFFAVRPEGSVSTLKIQRTERGDSAVYLCASSPRTGGYNEQFFGPGTRLTVL.

The count of this clone is one. The genes are TRBV4-3 and TRBJ2-5; D possibly corresponds to TRBD2 (6 bases). Germline V gives CDR1 LGHNA, CDR2 YSLEER. Trimming left V 4 bases short and J 4 bases short, with 16 bases between. The length of the CDR3 is 15 residues. CDR3 coding DNA: TGCGCCAGCAGCCGCACCGGGACTGTTGGAGAGACCCAGTACTTC. Protein product: CASSRTGTVGETQYF.

V gene TRBV4-3 combines with J gene TRBJ2-3; no clear D. The germline V gene has CDR1 LGHNA and CDR2 YSLEER. The CDR3 totals 13 residues. V lost 4 bases to trimming and J lost 0 bases, with 5 bases between them. CDR3 in amino acids: CASSLTSTDTQYF. CDR3 DNA: TGCGCCAGCAGCCTGACAAGCACAGATACGCAGTATTTT.

This clone was observed a handful of times. The CDR3 DNA reads as TGTGCCAGCAGCCAATACCCGGGACTAGCGGGAGGCACAGATACGCAGTATTTT. Amino acids: CASSQYPGLAGGTDTQYF. The rearrangement links TRBV27 to TRBJ2-3; TRBD2 aligns across 14 bases. Germline loops: CDR1 MNHEY, CDR2 SMNVEV (reference sequence). The J segment lost 1 base and the V segment lost 6 bases, leaving 9 bases of the junction unmatched. The CDR3 is 18 residues long.

This chain links TRBV4-1 with TRBJ2-5; TRBD2 matches at 10 bases. Germline V gives CDR1 MGHRA, CDR2 YSYEKL. The CDR3 length is 17 residues. V dropped 3 bases and J dropped 8; count of bases not matched to a gene: 15. The CDR3 reads CASSQDDSGRSQRTQYF. CDR3 nucleotide sequence: TGCGCCAGCAGCCAGGACGATAGCGGGAGGTCCCAGCGAACCCAGTACTTC.

The J gene is TRBJ1-5, the V gene TRBV7-2, with 9 bases fitting TRBD1. This CDR3 has 16 residues. In germline, CDR1 is SGHTA, CDR2 FQGNSA. V trimming: 4 bases; J trimming: 7 bases; junction bases outside the gene matches: 11. CDR3 sequence: CASSSMEVGTGQPQHF. The CDR3 DNA follows: TGTGCCAGCAGCTCGATGGAGGTGGGGACAGGGCAGCCCCAGCATTTT.

The chain combines TRBV5-6 with TRBJ2-7; TRBD2 matches at 12 bases. V lost 2 bases and J lost 4; bases outside the gene matches: 10. Germline V lookup: CDR1 SGHDT, CDR2 YYEEEE. This CDR3 contains 17 residues. CDR3 DNA sequence: TGTGCCAGCAGCTTTTCTAGCGGGAGGGCCCTTAAGTACGAGCAGTACTTC. As protein: CASSFSSGRALKYEQYF. Supplemented by reference TRBV5-6 and TRBJ2-7, the full variable domain reads DAGVTQSPTHLIKTRGQQVTLRCSPKSGHDTVSWYQQALGQGPQFIFQYYEEEERQRGNFPDRFSGHQFPNYSSELNVNALLLGDSALYLCASSFSSGRALKYEQYFGPGTRLTVT.

This sequence joins TRBV28 and TRBJ1-2; D gene unclear. Germline V gene sequence: CDR1 MDHEN, CDR2 SYDVKM. Trimming pared 5 bases from V and 0 bases from J, leaving 13 bases between. This CDR3 has 15 amino acids. The CDR3 protein is CASSTSPLANYGYTF. CDR3 DNA: TGTGCCAGCAGTACCTCCCCTTTAGCTAACTATGGCTACACCTTC.

The chain carries TRBV11-1 and TRBJ2-5, with 7 bases matching TRBD1. Per germline, CDR1 SGHAT and CDR2 FQDESV (reference sequence). Trimming at V came to 4 bases and at J to 5 bases, leaving 7 bases not matched to a gene. The CDR3 is 14 residues long. This CDR3 reads CASSSATGWETQYF. The CDR3 coding sequence is TGTGCCAGCAGCTCCGCGACAGGGTGGGAGACCCAGTACTTC.

In nucleotides, the CDR3 is TGTGCCAGCAGTGCCCTGGGACTAGCGGGGAATGAGCAGTTCTTC. Translated, it gives CASSALGLAGNEQFF. V is TRBV25-1 and J is TRBJ2-1; TRBD2 aligns across 13 bases. The CDR3 contains 15 residues. The V gene end was trimmed by 4 bases and the J gene end by 7 bases; junction bases not matched to a gene: 4. Germline CDR1 is MGHDK and CDR2 is SYGVNS.

This clone was observed once. This sequence joins TRBV6-4 and TRBJ2-5; TRBD2 aligns across 10 bases. J gave up 3 bases and V 5 bases, and 6 bases lay outside the gene matches. This CDR3 spans 15 amino acids. CDR1 is MRHNA and CDR2 is SNTAGT in the germline V gene. The CDR3 sequence is CASSLRLAGEETQYF. In DNA, the CDR3 is TGTGCCAGCAGTTTAAGGCTAGCGGGAGAAGAGACCCAGTACTTC.

V is TRBV20-1 and J is TRBJ2-3, with a tentative D call TRBD1 (5 bases). CDR3 length: 13 residues. Trimming pared 3 bases from V and 0 bases from J, leaving 7 bases between. Looked up from germline, CDR1 is DFQATT and CDR2 is SNEGSKA (reference sequence). This CDR3 reads CSASGASTDTQYF. CDR3 nucleotides: TGCAGTGCTAGTGGGGCCAGCACAGATACGCAGTATTTT.

The V and J genes are TRBV30 and TRBJ2-3; tentatively, D is TRBD2 (6 bases). CDR3 length: 14 residues. Germline CDR1 reads GTSNPN; CDR2 reads SVGIG (reference sequence). Trimming stripped 4 bases from V and 4 bases from J, with 15 bases between. CDR3 residues: CAWMKAGKADTQYF. Here the CDR3 DNA reads TGTGCCTGGATGAAAGCGGGTAAAGCAGATACGCAGTATTTT.